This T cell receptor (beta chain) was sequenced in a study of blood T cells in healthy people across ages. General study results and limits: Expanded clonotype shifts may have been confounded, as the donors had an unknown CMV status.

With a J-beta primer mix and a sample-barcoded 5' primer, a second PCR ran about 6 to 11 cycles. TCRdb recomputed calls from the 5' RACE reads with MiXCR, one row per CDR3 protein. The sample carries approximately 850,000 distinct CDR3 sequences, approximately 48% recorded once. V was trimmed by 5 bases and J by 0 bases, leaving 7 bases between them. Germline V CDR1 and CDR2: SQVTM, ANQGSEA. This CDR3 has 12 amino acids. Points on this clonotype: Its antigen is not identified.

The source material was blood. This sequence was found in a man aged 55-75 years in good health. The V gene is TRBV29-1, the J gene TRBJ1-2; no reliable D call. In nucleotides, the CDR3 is TGCAGCGTTTTGGCAGCTAACTATGGCTACACCTTC. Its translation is CSVLAANYGYTF.